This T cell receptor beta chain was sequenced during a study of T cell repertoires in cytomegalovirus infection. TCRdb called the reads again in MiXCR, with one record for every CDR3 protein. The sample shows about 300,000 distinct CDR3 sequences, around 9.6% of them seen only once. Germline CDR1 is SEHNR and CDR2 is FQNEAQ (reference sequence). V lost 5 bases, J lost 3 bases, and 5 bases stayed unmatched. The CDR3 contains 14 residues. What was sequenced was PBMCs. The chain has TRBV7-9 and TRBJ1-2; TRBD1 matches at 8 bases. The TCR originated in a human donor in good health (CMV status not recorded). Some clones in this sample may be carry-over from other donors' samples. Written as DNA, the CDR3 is TGTGCCAGCAGCCCAGGGGGCTCGGACTATGGCTACACCTTC. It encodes CASSPGGSDYGYTF.